This TCR beta chain was obtained from a study of T cells in Graves' hyperthyroidism and ophthalmopathy. Fresh peripheral blood, around 9.5 ml, yielded the PBMCs. Germline loops: CDR1 SGHRS, CDR2 YFSETQ. The CDR3 spans 15 residues. The V and J ends lost 0 bases and 10 bases, in that order; junction bases with no gene match: 10. RNA transcripts provided the source from which TCR beta CDR3 regions were amplified. Carried out on the TCR CDR3, a first-round RT-PCR used the HTBI primer set. Each CDR3 protein gets one entry after TCRdb re-called the multiplex PCR reads with MiXCR. Altogether around 700,000 distinct CDR3 sequences are present, about 19% being singletons, with the ten largest covering over 15%. There are many counts of this clonotype.

Sequencing used blood. The source of this sequence is a woman aged 45-65 years with Graves' hyperthyroidism that later progressed to Graves' ophthalmopathy. This sequence joins TRBV5-1 and TRBJ1-1, with 9 bases lining up with TRBD1. Written as DNA, the CDR3 is TGCGCCAGCAGCTTGGACGGAAACAGGGGGCGCATAGCTTTCTTT. Encoded protein: CASSLDGNRGRIAFF.